The rows below give T cell receptor beta chains drawn from one sample of a study of blood T cell repertoires in COVID-19. The data were produced by immunoSEQ multiplex PCR, yet TCRdb's version contains in-frame clones alone and is incomplete. In the table there are some 300,000 clones, 87% of which are singletons. Sequencing input: PBMCs or T cells enriched from blood (not recorded which). The origin of the receptors is a woman aged 25-40 years who had recovered from COVID-19. Both conserved end residues are part of each CDR3.

j_call v_call cdr3_aa
TRBJ2-1 TRBV27 CASSLGGYNEQFF
TRBJ1-1 TRBV7-9 CASSFMWTGNTEAFF
TRBJ2-5 TRBV9 CASSAGTEETQYF
TRBJ1-1 TRBV28 CASSPMFGNMNTEAFF
TRBJ1-1 TRBV27 CASRSQAVNTEAFF
TRBJ1-5 TRBV5-8 CASSLGPGAGDNQPQHF
TRBJ2-2 TRBV6-1 CASSGTGVANTGELFF
TRBJ2-7 TRBV28 CASSFLAGAYEQYF
TRBJ1-6 TRBV14 CASSQVTGGASPLHF
TRBJ1-2 TRBV24-1 CATSDSVSGGYTF
TRBJ2-5 TRBV5-4 CASSYPGTQGETQYF
TRBJ1-1 TRBV5-5 CASSLYDRTTEAFF
TRBJ1-6 TRBV5-1 CASSAGTGLTSNSPLHF
TRBJ2-4 TRBV19 CASSIWAGKNIQYF
TRBJ2-7 TRBV27 CASSRTGITVSYEQYF
TRBJ1-2 TRBV5-4 CASSLDNQGLYGYTF
TRBJ2-1 TRBV7-9 CASSLRETGTYNEQFF
TRBJ1-2 TRBV29-1 CSVDTGGASGGYGYTF
TRBJ1-1 TRBV16 CASGYREGTEAFF
TRBJ1-2 TRBV6-2/TRBV6-3 CASSYSKIRDRGHGYTF
TRBJ1-6 TRBV6-1 CASSELQGSSPLHF
TRBJ2-3 TRBV6-6 CASSQTSGRSDTQYF
TRBJ2-5 TRBV3-1/TRBV3-2 CASSQSSGGGWETQYF
TRBJ2-3 TRBV28 CASSSGGNTDTQYF